Each of the 18 T cell receptor beta chains below was sequenced from the same sample in a study of regulatory T cells in long-lasting Graves disease. This sample's time point: persistent/refractory GD, antithyroid drugs over 5 years with positive TRAb. TCR sequences were obtained from RNA taken from PBMCs. Arm-PCR of CDR3 regions with iRepertoire HTBI primers generated TCR beta libraries. TCRdb re-called the multiplex PCR reads with MiXCR, one entry per CDR3 protein. This table holds approximately 500,000 distinct CDR3 sequences, 20% to 25% found once. Here the sequenced sample was peripheral blood mononuclear cells (PBMCs), taken when the disease was refractory, from a patient treated with antithyroid drugs. Receptors were obtained from a female donor with Graves disease.

This clonotype occurred a few times. V and J are TRBV12-3 or TRBV12-4 and TRBJ1-5; D unclear. Deletions cut 1 base from V and 9 bases from J, with 10 bases between. The CDR3 runs 13 residues. The CDR3, as DNA: TGTGCCAGCAGTTTAGAGGAGGGAACGCCCCAGCATTTT. This codes for CASSLEEGTPQHF.

V usage is TRBV30 and J usage is TRBJ2-7; D is ambiguous. Trimming removed 0 bases at V and 2 bases at J, with 8 bases between. This CDR3 comprises 13 residues. Germline V gene lookup returns CDR1 GTSNPN and CDR2 SVGIG (reference sequence). As DNA, the CDR3 is TGTGCCTGGAGTGTTCCCGGACCCTACGAGCAGTACTTC. Its protein is CAWSVPGPYEQYF.

The gene calls are TRBV7-2 and TRBJ1-5; TRBD1 might be the D (5 bases). Germline lookup yields CDR1 SGHTA and CDR2 FQGNSA. Deletions cut 3 bases from V and 3 bases from J, with 6 bases between. This CDR3 spans 13 amino acids. CDR3 nucleotides: TGTGCCAGCAGCTTCAGGGTCAATCAGCCCCAGCATTTT. This encodes CASSFRVNQPQHF.

This clonotype was counted only a few times. The V call is TRBV10-3, the J call TRBJ2-5; 8 bases match TRBD1. The V gene's germline CDR1 is ENHRY and CDR2 SYGVKD. V lost 9 bases, J lost 1 base, and 7 bases stayed unmatched. This CDR3 contains 14 residues. CDR3 residues: CAIGTGSSQETQYF. The DNA for the CDR3 is TGTGCCATTGGGACAGGCAGCAGCCAAGAGACCCAGTACTTC.

For this clonotype: This may be a read error, as it is one base from a much larger clone. The CDR3 nucleotides are TGCAGTGCCCTCCGCGGACAGGGGGTCTATGGCTACACCTTC. Translating gives CSALRGQGVYGYTF. The chain couples TRBV20-1 to TRBJ1-2; TRBD1 agrees at 10 bases. The CDR3 loop spans 14 amino acids. CDR1 is DFQATT, CDR2 SNEGSKA, per germline (reference sequence). Trimming took 6 bases from V and 4 from J; bases not matched to a gene: 8.

The rearrangement links TRBV24-1 to TRBJ2-5; D not certain. The germline V and J ends were trimmed by 4 bases and 0 bases, with 14 bases remaining between them. The CDR3 is made up of 16 amino acids. CDR1 and CDR2 from the germline V gene are KGHDR and SFDVKD. The CDR3 DNA follows: TGTGCCACCAGTGACCGATCGACCAGGTACCAAGAGACCCAGTACTTC. Encoded protein: CATSDRSTRYQETQYF.

This clonotype was detected ten times or more. The rearrangement joins TRBV20-1 to TRBJ1-5; unclear D gene. CDR1 is DFQATT, CDR2 SNEGSKA, per germline (reference sequence). There are 12 residues in the CDR3. The V end lost 1 base, the J end lost 2 bases, and 3 bases lay between the germline ends. In DNA form, the CDR3 reads TGCAGTGCTAGAGCGGGCAATCAGCCCCAGCATTTT. It is translated as CSARAGNQPQHF.

The chain uses TRBV18 and TRBJ2-5, with 11 bases matching TRBD1. The germline V gene encodes CDR1 KGHSH and CDR2 LQKENI. CDR3 size: 15 residues. Germline trimming cut 6 bases from V and 5 bases from J; bases unmatched to any gene: 8. CDR3 residues: CASSRGQGALETQYF. The CDR3 DNA reads as TGTGCCAGCTCCCGAGGACAGGGGGCTTTGGAGACCCAGTACTTC.

V gene TRBV7-3 combines with J gene TRBJ1-6; D remains unclear. Trimming shortened V by 11 bases and J by 6 bases, and 11 bases separated the two germline ends. The CDR3 totals 12 residues. Germline CDR1 SGHTA, CDR2 FQGTGA. CDR3 bases: TGTGCCGGTAAAGGGTCTAATTCACCCCTCCACTTT. Translating it yields CAGKGSNSPLHF.

This clonotype was recorded at least ten times. CDR3 residues: CASSLVFSGNGYTF. The CDR3 DNA is TGTGCCAGCAGTTTAGTCTTTTCTGGCAATGGCTACACCTTC. The rearrangement links TRBV12-3 or TRBV12-4 to TRBJ1-2; D gene unclear. The CDR3 runs 14 residues. The V gene lost 1 base and the J gene lost 6 bases, with 12 bases spanning the gap.

This clonotype was observed a few times. J is TRBJ2-1 and V is TRBV5-1, with 11 bases aligning to TRBD2. The germline V gene has CDR1 SGHRS and CDR2 YFSETQ. Trimming at V came to 3 bases and at J to 1 base, leaving 12 bases not matched to a gene. The CDR3 totals 19 residues. The CDR3 loop reads CASSSPGLAGGGSYNEQFF. The CDR3 DNA reads TGCGCCAGCAGCTCCCCCGGACTAGCGGGCGGAGGGTCCTACAATGAGCAGTTCTTC.

There are many counts of this clonotype. The chain has TRBV12-3 or TRBV12-4 and TRBJ1-1; a possible D gene is TRBD1 (6 bases). The CDR3 has 14 residues. With 3 bases removed from V and 5 bases from J, the gap between germline ends came to 13 bases. CDR3 coding DNA: TGTGCCAGCAGTTTTGGGGGGCTCGGGACTGAAGCTTTCTTT. Its protein is CASSFGGLGTEAFF.

The V and J genes are TRBV20-1 and TRBJ1-1; 7 bases are a match to TRBD1. The CDR3 runs 15 residues. Losses at the gene ends were 0 bases for V and 8 bases for J; bases not matched to a gene: 12. Germline loops: CDR1 DFQATT, CDR2 SNEGSKA (reference sequence). CDR3 amino acids: CSARDWGGGLWEAFF. The CDR3 nucleotides are TGCAGTGCTAGAGATTGGGGAGGGGGCCTTTGGGAAGCTTTCTTT.

The rearrangement links TRBV7-9 to TRBJ2-5; no firm D call. Germline values: CDR1 SEHNR, CDR2 FQNEAQ (reference sequence). Trimming took off 2 bases at V and 6 bases at J, with 16 bases between the two ends. The length of the CDR3 is 15 residues. Here the CDR3 reads CASSLTWSLRQTQYF. In nucleotides, the CDR3 is TGTGCCAGCAGCTTAACCTGGTCACTCAGGCAGACCCAGTACTTC.

This clonotype showed up many times. The rearrangement links TRBV2 to TRBJ2-5; 10 bases match TRBD1. The junction had 6 bases not matched to a gene; V was cut back by 4 bases and J by 4 bases. The germline V gene encodes CDR1 SNHLY and CDR2 FYNNEI. This CDR3 has 15 amino acids. The DNA for the CDR3 is TGTGCCAGCAGTGGACAGGGGGCTGGCGCAGAGACCCAGTACTTC. This codes for CASSGQGAGAETQYF.

Points on this clonotype: At one end the junction does not follow the germline gene, possibly because of a read error. This sequence joins TRBV5-1 and TRBJ1-2; no definite D call. The V gene's germline CDR1 is SGHRS and CDR2 YFSETQ. CDR3 length: 17 amino acids. The CDR3 bases are TGCGCCAGCAGCTTGGAAGCATCAGGAGGAATTAACTATAGCTACACCTTC. Protein: CASSLEASGGINYSYTF. Drawing the rest from reference TRBV5-1 and TRBJ1-2, the complete variable domain is KAGVTQTPRYLIKTRGQQVTLSCSPISGHRSVSWYQQTPGQGLQFLFEYFSETQRNKGNFPGRFSGRQFSNSRSEMNVSTLELGDSALYLCASSLEASGGINYSYTFGSGTRLTVV.

Many counts were recorded for this clonotype. The chain employs TRBV19 and TRBJ1-5; D ambiguous. V was pared by 2 bases and J by 1 base, with 12 bases between. From germline, CDR1 is LNHDA and CDR2 SQIVND (reference sequence). The CDR3 runs 16 residues. CDR3 nucleotide sequence: TGTGCCAGTAGTATATCGGGGTTCGGGAGCAATCAGCCCCAGCATTTT. Its translation: CASSISGFGSNQPQHF.

This clonotype has ten or more counts. The J gene is TRBJ2-5, the V gene TRBV7-9; no firm D call. The CDR3 spans 13 residues. Per the germline V gene, CDR1 is SEHNR and CDR2 is FQNEAQ (reference sequence). The V end lost 8 bases, the J end lost 2 bases, and 12 bases lay between the germline ends. The CDR3 protein is CASSGRNQETQYF. As DNA, the CDR3 is TGTGCCAGCTCTGGACGCAATCAAGAGACCCAGTACTTC.